The source of this TCR beta chain is a study of shared clonotypes between healthy human individuals. Deep was the level at which the assay was run. The data were produced by immunoSEQ multiplex PCR, yet TCRdb's version contains in-frame clones alone and is incomplete. The sample holds some 1,900,000 clones, roughly 94% seen once. Naive CD8 cells, CD45RO-negative and positively selected for CCR7, excluded terminally differentiated effector memory CD45RA+ cells. This clone was recorded only once. The antigen remains undetermined. Study-wide points: Clonotypes shared by all four sorted-subset donors had higher generation probabilities than non-shared clonotypes.

CDR3 size: 15 residues. The V end was cut by 5 bases, the J end by 4 bases, with 15 bases between. CDR1 is LNHDA and CDR2 is SQIVND in the germline V gene (reference sequence). This receptor was obtained from a man younger than 30 in good health. This sequence joins TRBV19 and TRBJ1-5, with D hard to call. The sequencing input was naive CD8+ T cells sorted from blood. CDR3 in amino acids: CASSPRFQDNQPQHF. The CDR3 nucleotides are TGTGCCAGTAGTCCTCGGTTTCAGGATAATCAGCCCCAGCATTTT. The complete variable domain, with remaining parts taken from reference TRBV19 and TRBJ1-5, reads DGGITQSPKYLFRKEGQNVTLSCEQNLNHDAMYWYRQDPGQGLRLIYYSQIVNDFQKGDIAEGYSVSREKKESFPLTVTSAQKNPTAFYLCASSPRFQDNQPQHFGDGTRLSIL.